This T cell receptor (beta chain) was sequenced in a study of cytomegalovirus exposure and HLA in healthy donors. Study observations and caveats: The listing of approximately 160 TCR beta chains classed them as cytomegalovirus-associated. Per a later analysis, 15,000 to 20,000 TCR beta sequences showed association with HLA alleles at 0.05 false discovery rate.

In regard to this clone: Antigen unknown.

The PCR contained 60 Vbeta and 13 Jbeta primers. Profiling relied on immunoSEQ multiplex PCR, and the TCRdb table lists in-frame clones only, not all of them. The table has 95,000 to 110,000 clones, 60% to 80% seen once. While unrecorded immune exposures were likely, the donors were nominally healthy when sampled. CDR3 length equals 18 residues. V was cut by 0 bases and J by 0 bases, with 12 bases left in between. Germline V gene sequence: CDR1 LGHNT, CDR2 FRNRAP. Sequences were obtained from PBMCs. The source is a man in his sixties in good health and CMV-seropositive. The J gene is TRBJ2-6, the V gene TRBV12-5; D uncertain. The chain's CDR3 is CASGLVQYVRSGANVLTF. For the CDR3, the DNA is TGTGCTAGTGGTTTGGTACAATATGTCCGCTCTGGGGCCAACGTCCTGACTTTC.